This T cell receptor beta chain stems from a study of shared clonotypes between healthy human individuals. In germline, CDR1 is WNHNN, CDR2 SYGVQD (reference sequence). This CDR3 is built from 15 residues. Germline trimming cut 3 bases from V and 5 bases from J; bases unmatched to any gene: 5. Sorted-subset replicate PCRs used 200 ng DNA, 25,000 to 30,000 T cell genomes. Libraries were prepared by immunoSEQ multiplex PCR; TCRdb keeps only in-frame clonotypes and omits some of them. The table has 600,000 to 750,000 clones, 90% seen once. The authors combined CD45RO+ cells with CCR7-negative CD45RA+ TemRA cells as CD8 memory.

This TCR was sampled from a man aged 18 to 30 in good health. Some clones in this sample may be carry-over from other donors' samples. The V call is TRBV10-1, the J call TRBJ2-1; 9 nucleotides match TRBD2. The material sequenced was memory CD8+ T cells from PBMCs. Noted subset: CD45RO+ cells pooled with CCR7-negative TemRA cells. CDR3 sequence reads: CASSDQREADNEQFF. Written as DNA, the CDR3 is TGCGCCAGCAGTGACCAGCGGGAGGCCGACAATGAGCAGTTCTTC.